The rows below give T cell receptor beta chains drawn from one sample of a study of blood T cell repertoires in COVID-19. The table came from immunoSEQ multiplex PCR; TCRdb's copy has only in-frame clones and leaves some out. The table records hundreds of thousands of clones, 82% of them present only once. The sequenced sample consisted of peripheral blood. These TCRs come from a woman older than 75 with active or convalescent COVID-19. The conserved cysteine and the conserved F or W are not part of the CDR3 here.

CDR3 length	J gene	V gene	CDR3 protein
10	TRBJ2-5	TRBV30	AWNSGGETQY
14	TRBJ1-5	TRBV5-1	ASSLGAGNSNQPQH
12	TRBJ1-4	TRBV30	AWSVWSPNEKLF
12	TRBJ1-3	TRBV6-1	ASSEHFSGNTIY
12	TRBJ1-4	TRBV7-9	ASSLVGVGEKLF
14	TRBJ1-3	TRBV5-4	ASSLQTGRSGNTIY
13	TRBJ1-3	TRBV30	AWSAGTGGKNTIY
14	TRBJ2-3	TRBV5-1	ASSPGTGSFTDTQY
16	TRBJ2-6	TRBV5-1	ASSLGQGGGSGANVLT
12	TRBJ1-6	TRBV5-1	ASSLHRGDSPLH
12	TRBJ2-2	TRBV15	ATSRDTITGELF
11	TRBJ2-2	TRBV28	ASFTSGTGELF
14	TRBJ1-5	TRBV5-1	ASSLTGTGNNQPQH
11	TRBJ1-3	TRBV2	ASRDREANTIY
13	TRBJ1-5	TRBV4-1	ASSHGQGSNQPQH
18	TRBJ1-5	TRBV12-2	ASRLRLDRNRERFNQPQH
18	TRBJ2-2	TRBV18	ASSPETGTGVLANTGELF
12	TRBJ1-2	TRBV19	ASSAGGLNYGYT
12	TRBJ1-2	TRBV19	ASSSMNDRVGYT
12	TRBJ2-1	TRBV27	ASSPTGSYNEQF
13	TRBJ2-7	TRBV11-2	ASSPLAGESYEQY
14	TRBJ2-5	TRBV5-1	ASSEEGTSGQETQY
12	TRBJ1-2	TRBV10-3	AINSGQSLNGYT
14	TRBJ2-2	TRBV11-2	ASSFVKGPETGELF
13	TRBJ1-5	TRBV10-3	AISDRGTSNQPQH
14	TRBJ1-2	TRBV7-8	ASSLGLIGTGVGYT
11	TRBJ1-2	TRBV7-2	ASSWSSIDGYT
9	TRBJ1-1	TRBV28	ASSYITEAF
11	TRBJ2-1	TRBV2	ASKGLAGVEQF
13	TRBJ2-7	TRBV28	ASSLSGQGSYEQY
15	TRBJ2-1	TRBV15	ATSRQWGTSSYNEQF
11	TRBJ1-1	TRBV25-1	ASLRQGDTEAF
14	TRBJ2-5	TRBV7-9	ASSSRTSGSVETQY
14	TRBJ1-4	TRBV10-2	ASKDRAGRGLQKLF
12	TRBJ1-1	TRBV25-1	ASSEPPMDTKAF
12	TRBJ2-5	TRBV5-4	ASSPSGGQETQY
12	TRBJ2-5	TRBV13	ASSFGGGQETQY